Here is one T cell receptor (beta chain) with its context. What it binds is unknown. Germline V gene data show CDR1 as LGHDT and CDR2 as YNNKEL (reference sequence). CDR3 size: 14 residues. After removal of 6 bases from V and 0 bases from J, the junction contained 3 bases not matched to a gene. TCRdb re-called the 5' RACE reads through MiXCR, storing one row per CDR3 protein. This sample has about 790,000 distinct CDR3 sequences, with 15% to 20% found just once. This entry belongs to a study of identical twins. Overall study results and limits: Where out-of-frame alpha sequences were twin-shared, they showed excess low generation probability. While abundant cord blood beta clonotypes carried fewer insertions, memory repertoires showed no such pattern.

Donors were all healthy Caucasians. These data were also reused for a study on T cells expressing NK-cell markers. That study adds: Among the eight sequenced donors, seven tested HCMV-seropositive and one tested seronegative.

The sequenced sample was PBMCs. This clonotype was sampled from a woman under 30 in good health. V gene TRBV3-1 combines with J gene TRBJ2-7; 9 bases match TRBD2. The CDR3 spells CASSNSGSSYEQYF. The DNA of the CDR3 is TGTGCCAGCAGTAATAGCGGGAGCTCCTACGAGCAGTACTTC.